The next 19 T cell receptor beta chains were all read from a single sample in a study of T cell repertoires in cytomegalovirus infection. Using its own MiXCR run on the reads, TCRdb lists one record per CDR3 protein. The sample records about 770,000 distinct CDR3 sequences, roughly 29% being singletons. Antigens of these TCRs are unknown. The source was cultured CD8+ T cells from PBMCs, collected from culture after CMV antigen stimulation. These TCRs come from a human donor in good health (CMV status not recorded). Some clones in this sample may be carry-over from other donors' samples.

This clonotype was picked up one time. The V call is TRBV29-1, the J call TRBJ2-5; D unresolved. Germline V gene lookup returns CDR1 SQVTM and CDR2 ANQGSEA. V lost 0 bases and J 7 bases, leaving 12 bases between the germline ends. The CDR3 runs 13 residues. Written as DNA, the CDR3 is TGCAGCGTTGAAGAAGAGGCCCCGGGGACCCAGTACTTC. It translates to CSVEEEAPGTQYF.

The chain recombines TRBV7-9 with TRBJ2-7; TRBD1 or TRBD2 may be the D gene (5 bases each). Germline values: CDR1 SEHNR, CDR2 FQNEAQ (reference sequence). This CDR3 contains 13 residues. Trimming stripped 8 bases from V and 3 bases from J, with 14 bases between. CDR3 DNA sequence: TGTGCCAGCTCAAGGGACCAGCTCTACGAGCAGTACGTC. This translates into CASSRDQLYEQYV.

The CDR3 DNA follows: TGTGCCATCACTGGGACCGGGACAGCGAACACCGGGGAGCTGTTTTTT. Encoded protein: CAITGTGTANTGELFF. The chain recombines TRBV10-3 with TRBJ2-2; TRBD1 agrees at 7 bases. Germline lookup yields CDR1 ENHRY and CDR2 SYGVKD. This CDR3 is 16 amino acids long. The J segment lost 0 bases and the V segment lost 7 bases, leaving 8 bases of the junction unmatched.

V gene TRBV7-9 combines with J gene TRBJ2-7; a weak D match, TRBD1 (6 bases). The CDR3 has 19 residues. V was clipped by 5 bases and J by 0 bases, with 26 bases between them. CDR1 and CDR2 from the germline V gene are SEHNR and FQNEAQ (reference sequence). CDR3 DNA sequence: TGTGCCAGCAGCAGATCAGGGCAGGGGACACCTCTCCCCTCCTACGAGCAGTACTTC. The encoded protein is CASSRSGQGTPLPSYEQYF.

V and J are TRBV4-1 and TRBJ2-1; 9 bases fit TRBD1. Germline loops: CDR1 MGHRA, CDR2 YSYEKL. J was trimmed by 4 bases and V by 2 bases; bases with no gene match: 9. The CDR3 is 17 amino acids. CDR3 nucleotides: TGCGCCAGCAGCCAACTATTACAGGGGGCCAAATACAATGAGCAGTTCTTC. Protein product: CASSQLLQGAKYNEQFF.

This clonotype was detected only a few times. The rearrangement links TRBV10-3 to TRBJ2-1; D is tentatively TRBD1 or TRBD2 (5 bases each). This CDR3 is built from 16 residues. The V end lost 4 bases, the J end lost 5 bases, and 18 bases lay between the germline ends. The V gene's germline CDR1 is ENHRY and CDR2 SYGVKD. This chain's CDR3 is CAISVTRDLSNNEQFF. The CDR3 coding sequence is TGTGCCATCAGTGTCACCAGGGACCTTTCAAACAATGAGCAGTTCTTC.

The sample holds a few counts of this clonotype. The rearrangement joins TRBV12-5 to TRBJ1-5, with D tentatively TRBD1 (5 bases). This CDR3 has 15 amino acids. V dropped 1 base and J dropped 1 base, with 8 bases sitting between them. CDR1 is LGHNT, CDR2 FRNRAP, per germline. CDR3 sequence reads: CASGLDGDSNQPQHF. The CDR3 region has the DNA TGTGCTAGTGGTTTGGATGGGGACAGCAATCAGCCCCAGCATTTT.

The V call is TRBV6-1, the J call TRBJ1-6; TRBD1 matches 9 bases. The CDR3 is made up of 13 amino acids. Germline lookup yields CDR1 MNHNS and CDR2 SASEGT. J was trimmed by 10 bases and V by 9 bases; bases with no gene match: 7. This CDR3 is CASKGQGRSPLHF. The CDR3 nucleotides are TGTGCCAGTAAAGGACAGGGGAGGTCACCCCTCCACTTT.

This clonotype was detected only once. The chain recombines TRBV28 with TRBJ1-5, with D perhaps TRBD1 (5 bases). V lost 8 bases and J lost 5, with 19 bases in between. Looked up from germline, CDR1 is MDHEN and CDR2 is SYDVKM. The CDR3 is 15 residues long. The CDR3 spells CASGPPGYGDQPQHF. CDR3 nucleotides: TGTGCCAGCGGACCCCCAGGGTATGGGGATCAGCCCCAGCATTTT.

This clonotype was seen many times. V and J are TRBV7-9 and TRBJ1-2, with no clear D. Germline-derived CDR1 and CDR2 are SEHNR and FQNEAQ (reference sequence). This CDR3 has 12 residues. The germline V and J ends were trimmed by 3 bases and 8 bases, with 10 bases remaining between them. The CDR3 protein is CASSLDQGGYTF. The CDR3 DNA is TGTGCCAGCAGCTTGGACCAAGGGGGCTACACCTTC.

The chain employs TRBV19 and TRBJ2-1; D is possibly TRBD1 or TRBD2 (6 bases each). V lost 7 bases to trimming and J lost 0 bases, with 13 bases between them. Looked up from germline, CDR1 is LNHDA and CDR2 is SQIVND (reference sequence). This CDR3 spans 15 amino acids. The CDR3 region is CASNLGGSSYNEQFF. In nucleotides, the CDR3 is TGTGCCAGTAACCTAGGGGGGAGCTCCTACAATGAGCAGTTCTTC.

This sequence joins TRBV12-3 or TRBV12-4 and TRBJ2-1; 12 nucleotides match TRBD2. The V and J ends lost 2 bases and 4 bases, in that order; junction bases with no gene match: 9. The CDR3 contains 18 residues. Here the CDR3 reads CASSLSLAGGFKYNEQFF. In nucleotides, the CDR3 is TGTGCCAGCAGTTTAAGTCTAGCGGGGGGGTTTAAATACAATGAGCAGTTCTTC.

This clonotype was detected ten times or more. The rearrangement links TRBV12-3 or TRBV12-4 to TRBJ2-3; 9 nucleotides match TRBD2. The V gene end was trimmed by 3 bases and the J gene end by 2 bases; junction bases not matched to a gene: 12. This CDR3 contains 18 residues. In DNA, the CDR3 is TGTGCCAGCAGTTTGTTTAGCGGGGGCGCCTGGGCCACAGATACGCAGTATTTT. Translated: CASSLFSGGAWATDTQYF.

The rearrangement joins TRBV20-1 to TRBJ2-3; no firm D call. The CDR3 spans 14 residues. Trimming cost V 2 bases and J 1 base, with 10 bases left between them. Germline CDR1 reads DFQATT; CDR2 reads SNEGSKA (reference sequence). CDR3 amino acids: CSARRPLGTDTQYF. The CDR3 coding sequence is TGCAGTGCTAGAAGGCCCCTAGGCACAGATACGCAGTATTTT.

The chain links TRBV7-6 to TRBJ2-1; D assignment may be TRBD1 or TRBD2 (5 bases each). V dropped 3 bases and J dropped 8 bases, with 11 bases sitting between them. This CDR3 has 13 residues. Germline lookup yields CDR1 SGHVS and CDR2 FNYEAQ. The CDR3 nucleotides read TGTGCCAGCAGCTTGACTAAGGGGCATGAGCAGTTCTTC. Amino acid sequence: CASSLTKGHEQFF.

The rearrangement uses TRBV4-1 and TRBJ1-1; the D is unclear. CDR1 is MGHRA, CDR2 YSYEKL, per germline. This CDR3 comprises 15 residues. The V and J ends lost 2 bases and 3 bases respectively, with 13 bases between them. The CDR3 sequence is CASSQHPGGDTEAFF. Here the CDR3 DNA reads TGCGCCAGCAGCCAACATCCTGGTGGGGACACTGAAGCTTTCTTT.

The rearrangement uses TRBV11-1 and TRBJ1-1; D remains unclear. V gave up 0 bases and J gave up 5 bases, with 13 bases separating them. From germline, CDR1 is SGHAT and CDR2 FQDESV (reference sequence). The CDR3 has 15 amino acids. Here the CDR3 reads CASSLAGSTRTEAFF. The DNA for the CDR3 is TGTGCCAGCAGCTTAGCTGGCAGCACCAGGACTGAAGCTTTCTTT.

The gene calls are TRBV10-3 and TRBJ2-7, with 7 nucleotides matching TRBD1. V lost 5 bases to trimming and J lost 3 bases; unmatched junction nucleotides: 4. Germline assignment: CDR1 ENHRY and CDR2 SYGVKD. There are 13 residues in the CDR3. CDR3 in amino acids: CAISPGTDYEQYV. The CDR3 DNA follows: TGTGCCATCAGTCCTGGGACAGACTACGAGCAGTACGTC.

The gene calls are TRBV5-6 and TRBJ1-6; D uncertain. The CDR3 runs 14 residues. CDR1 SGHDT and CDR2 YYEEEE come from the germline V gene. Trimming removed 0 bases from V and 4 bases from J, with 5 bases in between. CDR3 in amino acids: CASSLVRYNSPLHF. The CDR3 coding sequence is TGTGCCAGCAGCTTGGTGAGGTATAATTCACCCCTCCACTTT.